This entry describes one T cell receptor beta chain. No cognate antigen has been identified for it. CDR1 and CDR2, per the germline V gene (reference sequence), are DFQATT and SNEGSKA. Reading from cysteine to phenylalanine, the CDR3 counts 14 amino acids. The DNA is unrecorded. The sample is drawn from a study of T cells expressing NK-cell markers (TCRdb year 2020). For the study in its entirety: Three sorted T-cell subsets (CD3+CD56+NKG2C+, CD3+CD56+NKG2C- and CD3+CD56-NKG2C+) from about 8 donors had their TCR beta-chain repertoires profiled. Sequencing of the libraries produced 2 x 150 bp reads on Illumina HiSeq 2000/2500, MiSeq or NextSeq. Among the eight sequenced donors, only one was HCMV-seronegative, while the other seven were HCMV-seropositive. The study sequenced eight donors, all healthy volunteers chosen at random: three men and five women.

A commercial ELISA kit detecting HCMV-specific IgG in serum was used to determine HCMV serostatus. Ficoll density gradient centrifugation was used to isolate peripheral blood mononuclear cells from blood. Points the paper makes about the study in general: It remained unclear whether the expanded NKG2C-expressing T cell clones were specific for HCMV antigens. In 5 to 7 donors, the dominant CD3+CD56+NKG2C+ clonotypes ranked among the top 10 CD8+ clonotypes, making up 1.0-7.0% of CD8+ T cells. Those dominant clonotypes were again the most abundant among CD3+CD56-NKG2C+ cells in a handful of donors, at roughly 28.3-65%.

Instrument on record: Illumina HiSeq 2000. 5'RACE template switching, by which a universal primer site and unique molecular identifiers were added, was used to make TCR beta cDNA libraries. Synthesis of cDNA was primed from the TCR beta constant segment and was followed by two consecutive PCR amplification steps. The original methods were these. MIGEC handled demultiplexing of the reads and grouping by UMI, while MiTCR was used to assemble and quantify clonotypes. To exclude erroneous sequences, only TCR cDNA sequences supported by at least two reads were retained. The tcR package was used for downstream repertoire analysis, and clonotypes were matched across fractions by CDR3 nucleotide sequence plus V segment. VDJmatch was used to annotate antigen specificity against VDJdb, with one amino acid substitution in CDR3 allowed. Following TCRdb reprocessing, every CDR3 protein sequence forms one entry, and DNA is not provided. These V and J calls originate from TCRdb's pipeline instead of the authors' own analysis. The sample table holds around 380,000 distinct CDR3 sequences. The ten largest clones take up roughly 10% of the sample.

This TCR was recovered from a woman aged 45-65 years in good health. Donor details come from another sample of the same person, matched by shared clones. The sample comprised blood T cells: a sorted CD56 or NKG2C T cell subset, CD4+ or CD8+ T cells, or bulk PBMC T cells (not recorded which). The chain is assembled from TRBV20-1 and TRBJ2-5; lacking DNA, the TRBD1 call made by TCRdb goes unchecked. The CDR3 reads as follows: CSATQRTVQETQYF.